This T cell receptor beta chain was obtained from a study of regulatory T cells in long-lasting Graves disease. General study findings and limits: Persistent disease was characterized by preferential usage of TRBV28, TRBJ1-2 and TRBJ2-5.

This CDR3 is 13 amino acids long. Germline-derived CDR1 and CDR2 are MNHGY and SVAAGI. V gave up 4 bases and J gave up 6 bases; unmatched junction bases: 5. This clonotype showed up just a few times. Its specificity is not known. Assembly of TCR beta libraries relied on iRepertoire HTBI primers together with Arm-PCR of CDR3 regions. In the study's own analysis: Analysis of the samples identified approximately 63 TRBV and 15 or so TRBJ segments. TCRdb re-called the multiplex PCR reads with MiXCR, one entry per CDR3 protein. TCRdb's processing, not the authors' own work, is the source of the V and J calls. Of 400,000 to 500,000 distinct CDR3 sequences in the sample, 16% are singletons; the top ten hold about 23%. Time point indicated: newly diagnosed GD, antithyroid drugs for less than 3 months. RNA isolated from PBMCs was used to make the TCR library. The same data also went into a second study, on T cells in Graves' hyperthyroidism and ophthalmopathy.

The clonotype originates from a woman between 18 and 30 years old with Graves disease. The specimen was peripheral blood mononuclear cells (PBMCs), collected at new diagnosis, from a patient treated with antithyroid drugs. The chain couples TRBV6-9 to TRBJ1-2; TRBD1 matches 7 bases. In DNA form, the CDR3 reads TGTGCCAGCAGTTTCGGACAGGAGAATGGCTACACCTTC. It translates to CASSFGQENGYTF.